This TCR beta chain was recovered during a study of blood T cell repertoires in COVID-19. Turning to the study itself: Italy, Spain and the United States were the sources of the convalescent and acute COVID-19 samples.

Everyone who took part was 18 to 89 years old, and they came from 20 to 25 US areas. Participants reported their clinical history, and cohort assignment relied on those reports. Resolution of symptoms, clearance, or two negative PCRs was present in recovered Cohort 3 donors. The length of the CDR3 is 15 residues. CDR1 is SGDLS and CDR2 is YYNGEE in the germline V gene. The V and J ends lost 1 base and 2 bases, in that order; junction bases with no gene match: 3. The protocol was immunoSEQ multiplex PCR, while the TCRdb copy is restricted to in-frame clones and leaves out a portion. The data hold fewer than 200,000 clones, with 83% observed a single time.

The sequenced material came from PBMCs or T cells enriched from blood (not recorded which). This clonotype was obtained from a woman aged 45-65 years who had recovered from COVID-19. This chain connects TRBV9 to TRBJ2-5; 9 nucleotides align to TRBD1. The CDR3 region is CASSVSGTGQETQYF. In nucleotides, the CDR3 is TGTGCCAGCAGCGTATCCGGGACAGGGCAAGAGACCCAGTACTTC.